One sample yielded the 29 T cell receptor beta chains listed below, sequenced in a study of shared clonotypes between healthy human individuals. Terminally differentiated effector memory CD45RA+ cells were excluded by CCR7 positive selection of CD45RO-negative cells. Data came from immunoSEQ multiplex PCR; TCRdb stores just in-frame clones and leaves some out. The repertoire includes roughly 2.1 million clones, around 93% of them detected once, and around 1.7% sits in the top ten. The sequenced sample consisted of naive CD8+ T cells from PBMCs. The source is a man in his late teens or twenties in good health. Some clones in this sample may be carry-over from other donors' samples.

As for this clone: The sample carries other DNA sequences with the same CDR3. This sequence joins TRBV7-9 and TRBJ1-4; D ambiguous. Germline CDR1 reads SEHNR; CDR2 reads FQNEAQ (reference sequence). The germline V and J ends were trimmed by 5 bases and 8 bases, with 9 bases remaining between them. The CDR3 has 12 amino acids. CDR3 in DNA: TGTGCCAGCAGCCTAACGGGGGAAAAACTGTTTTTT. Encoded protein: CASSLTGEKLFF.

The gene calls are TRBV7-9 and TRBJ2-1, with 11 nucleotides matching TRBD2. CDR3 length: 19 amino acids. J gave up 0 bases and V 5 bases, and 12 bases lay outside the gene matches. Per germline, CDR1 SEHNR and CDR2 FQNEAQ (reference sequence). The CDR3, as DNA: TGTGCCAGCAGCCCCGAGCTGTTAGCGGGAGGGCCCTCCTACAATGAGCAGTTCTTC. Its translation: CASSPELLAGGPSYNEQFF.

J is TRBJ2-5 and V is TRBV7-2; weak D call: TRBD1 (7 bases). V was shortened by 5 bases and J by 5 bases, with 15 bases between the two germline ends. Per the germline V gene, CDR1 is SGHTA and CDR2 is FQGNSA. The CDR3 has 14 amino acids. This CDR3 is CASSHGDSGETQYF. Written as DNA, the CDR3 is TGTGCCAGCAGCCACGGGGACAGCGGGGAGACCCAGTACTTC.

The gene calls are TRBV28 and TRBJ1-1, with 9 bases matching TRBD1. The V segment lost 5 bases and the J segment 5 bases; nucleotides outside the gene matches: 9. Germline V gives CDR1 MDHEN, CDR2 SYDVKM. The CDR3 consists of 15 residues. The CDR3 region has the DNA TGTGCCAGCAGTCCTTACCGGGACAGGGAGACTGAAGCTTTCTTT. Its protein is CASSPYRDRETEAFF.

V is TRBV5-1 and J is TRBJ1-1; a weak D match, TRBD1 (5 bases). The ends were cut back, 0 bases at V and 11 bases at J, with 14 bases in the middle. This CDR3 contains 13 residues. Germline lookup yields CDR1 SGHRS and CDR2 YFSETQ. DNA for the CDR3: TGCGCCAGCAGCTTGGGGGCCAGGGAGGACGCTTTCTTT. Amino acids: CASSLGAREDAFF.

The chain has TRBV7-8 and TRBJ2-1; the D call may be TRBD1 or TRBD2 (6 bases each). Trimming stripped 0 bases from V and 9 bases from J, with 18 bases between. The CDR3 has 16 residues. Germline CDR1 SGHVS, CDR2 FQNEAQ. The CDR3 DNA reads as TGTGCCAGCAGCTTAGCGGCAGGAGGGCAGGGGTTTGAGCAGTTCTTC. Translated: CASSLAAGGQGFEQFF.

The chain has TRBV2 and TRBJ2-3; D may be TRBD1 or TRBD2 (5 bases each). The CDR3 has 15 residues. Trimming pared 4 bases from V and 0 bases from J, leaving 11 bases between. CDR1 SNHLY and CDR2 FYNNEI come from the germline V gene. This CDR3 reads CASSGDGISTDTQYF. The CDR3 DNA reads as TGTGCCAGCAGTGGGGACGGCATTAGCACAGATACGCAGTATTTT. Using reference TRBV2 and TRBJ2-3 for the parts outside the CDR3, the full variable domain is EPEVTQTPSHQVTQMGQEVILRCVPISNHLYFYWYRQILGQKVEFLVSFYNNEISEKSEIFDDQFSVERPDGSNFTLKIRSTKLEDSAMYFCASSGDGISTDTQYFGPGTRLTVL.

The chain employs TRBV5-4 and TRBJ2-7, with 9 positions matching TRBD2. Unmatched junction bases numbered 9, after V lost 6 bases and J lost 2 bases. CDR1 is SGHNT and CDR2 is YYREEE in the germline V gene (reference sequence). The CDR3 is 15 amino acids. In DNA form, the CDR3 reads TGTGCCAGCAAAAGGGAGCGGGAGGTTCCCTACGAGCAGTACTTC. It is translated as CASKREREVPYEQYF.

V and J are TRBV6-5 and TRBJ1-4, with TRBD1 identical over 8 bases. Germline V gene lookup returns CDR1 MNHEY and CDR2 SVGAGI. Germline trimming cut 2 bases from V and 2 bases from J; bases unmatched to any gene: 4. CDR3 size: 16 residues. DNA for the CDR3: TGTGCCAGCAGTTACGGACAGGGAGCGACTAATGAAAAACTGTTTTTT. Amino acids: CASSYGQGATNEKLFF.

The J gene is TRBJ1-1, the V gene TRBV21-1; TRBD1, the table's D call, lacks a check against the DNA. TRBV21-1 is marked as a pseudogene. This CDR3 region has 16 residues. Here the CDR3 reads CASSIEAGGFSTEAFF. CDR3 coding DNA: TGTGCCAGCAGCATTGAGGCAGGGGGCTTTTCCACTGAAGCTTTCTTT.

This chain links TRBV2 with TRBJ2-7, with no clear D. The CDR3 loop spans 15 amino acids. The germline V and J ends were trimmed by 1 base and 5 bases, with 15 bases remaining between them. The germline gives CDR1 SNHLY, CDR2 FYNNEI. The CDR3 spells CASSEGSGTTDEQYF. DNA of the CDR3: TGTGCCAGCAGTGAAGGATCGGGTACGACGGACGAGCAGTACTTC.

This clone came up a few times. CDR3 DNA sequence: TGTGCCAGCAGCTTAGTGACAGTGGGGGAAGAGACCCAGTACTTC. Encoded protein: CASSLVTVGEETQYF. The V gene is TRBV7-8, the J gene TRBJ2-5, with D perhaps assigned TRBD1 or TRBD2 (5 bases each). Germline assignment: CDR1 SGHVS and CDR2 FQNEAQ. V was shortened by 1 base and J by 3 bases, with 12 bases between the two germline ends. This CDR3 is 15 amino acids long.

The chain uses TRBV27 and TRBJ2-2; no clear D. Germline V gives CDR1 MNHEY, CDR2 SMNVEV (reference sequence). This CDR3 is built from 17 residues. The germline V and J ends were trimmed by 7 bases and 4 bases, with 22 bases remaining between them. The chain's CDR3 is CASTTRWESRVTGELFF. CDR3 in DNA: TGTGCCAGCACCACCCGATGGGAAAGTCGAGTCACCGGGGAGCTGTTTTTT.

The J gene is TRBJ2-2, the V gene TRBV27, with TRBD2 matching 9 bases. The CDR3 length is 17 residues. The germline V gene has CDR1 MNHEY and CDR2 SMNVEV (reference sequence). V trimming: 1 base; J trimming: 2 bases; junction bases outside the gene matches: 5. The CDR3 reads CASSLLGLATNTGELFF. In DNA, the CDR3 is TGTGCCAGCAGTTTATTAGGACTAGCGACAAACACCGGGGAGCTGTTTTTT.

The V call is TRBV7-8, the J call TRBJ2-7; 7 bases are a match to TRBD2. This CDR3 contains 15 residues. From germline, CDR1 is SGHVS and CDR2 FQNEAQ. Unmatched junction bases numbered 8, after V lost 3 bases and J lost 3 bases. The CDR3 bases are TGTGCCAGCAGCTTTAGACTAGCAAGGGGCTACGAGCAGTACTTC. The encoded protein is CASSFRLARGYEQYF.

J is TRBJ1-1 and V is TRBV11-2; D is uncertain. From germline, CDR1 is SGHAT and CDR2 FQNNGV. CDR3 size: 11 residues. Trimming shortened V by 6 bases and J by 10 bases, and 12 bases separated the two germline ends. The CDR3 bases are TGTGCCAGCAGTCACGACCTGGGAGCTTTCTTT. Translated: CASSHDLGAFF.

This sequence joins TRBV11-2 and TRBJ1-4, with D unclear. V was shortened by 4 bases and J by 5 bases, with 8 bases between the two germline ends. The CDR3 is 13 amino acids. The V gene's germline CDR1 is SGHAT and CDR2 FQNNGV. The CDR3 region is CASSSRRNEKLFF. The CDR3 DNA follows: TGTGCCAGCAGCTCGAGGAGAAATGAAAAACTGTTTTTT. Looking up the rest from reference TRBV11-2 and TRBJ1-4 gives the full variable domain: EAGVAQSPRYKIIEKRQSVAFWCNPISGHATLYWYQQILGQGPKLLIQFQNNGVVDDSQLPKDRFSAERLKGVDSTLKIQPAKLEDSAVYLCASSSRRNEKLFFGSGTQLSVL.

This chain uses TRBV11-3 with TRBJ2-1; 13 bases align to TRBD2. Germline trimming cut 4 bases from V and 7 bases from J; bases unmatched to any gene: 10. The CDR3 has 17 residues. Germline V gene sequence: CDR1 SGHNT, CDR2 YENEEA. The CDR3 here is CASSSPTSGGPRNEQFF. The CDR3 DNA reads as TGTGCCAGCAGCTCACCGACTAGCGGGGGGCCAAGGAATGAGCAGTTCTTC.

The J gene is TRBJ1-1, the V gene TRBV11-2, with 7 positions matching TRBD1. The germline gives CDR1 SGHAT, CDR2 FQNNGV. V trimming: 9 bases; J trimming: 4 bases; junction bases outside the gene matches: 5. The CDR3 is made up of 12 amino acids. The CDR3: CASSGGSTEAFF. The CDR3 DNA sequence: TGTGCCAGTTCAGGGGGGAGCACTGAAGCTTTCTTT.

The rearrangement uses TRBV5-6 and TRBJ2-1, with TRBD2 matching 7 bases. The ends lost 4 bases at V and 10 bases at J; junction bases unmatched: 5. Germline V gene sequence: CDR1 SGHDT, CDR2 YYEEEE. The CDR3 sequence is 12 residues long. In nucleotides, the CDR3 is TGTGCCAGCAGCCCGACTAGCAGCGAGCAGTTCTTC. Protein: CASSPTSSEQFF.

CDR3 in amino acids: CASSLRGNGNEQFF. The CDR3 DNA reads TGTGCCAGCAGTTTAAGGGGAAACGGAAATGAGCAGTTCTTC. The chain combines TRBV28 with TRBJ2-1; D possibly corresponds to TRBD1 (5 bases). V was trimmed by 2 bases and J by 7 bases, leaving 12 bases between them. The CDR3 loop spans 14 amino acids. Germline V gives CDR1 MDHEN, CDR2 SYDVKM. Full variable domain (rest looked up from reference TRBV28 and TRBJ2-1): DVKVTQSSRYLVKRTGEKVFLECVQDMDHENMFWYRQDPGLGLRLIYFSYDVKMKEKGDIPEGYSVSREKKERFSLILESASTNQTSMYLCASSLRGNGNEQFFGPGTRLTVL.

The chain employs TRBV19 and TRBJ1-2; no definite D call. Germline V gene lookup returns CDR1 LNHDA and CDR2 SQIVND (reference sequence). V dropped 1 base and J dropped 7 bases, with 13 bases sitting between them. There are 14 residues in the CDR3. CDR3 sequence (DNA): TGTGCCAGTAGTATAGTGGAGCCCTGGGGTGGCTACACCTTC. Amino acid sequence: CASSIVEPWGGYTF.

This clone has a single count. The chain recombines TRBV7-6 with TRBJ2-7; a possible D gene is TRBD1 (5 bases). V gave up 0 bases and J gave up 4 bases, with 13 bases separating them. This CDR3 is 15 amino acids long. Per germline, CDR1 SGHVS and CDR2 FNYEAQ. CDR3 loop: CASSLAQGAGYEQYF. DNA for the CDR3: TGTGCCAGCAGCTTAGCTCAAGGGGCCGGGTACGAGCAGTACTTC.

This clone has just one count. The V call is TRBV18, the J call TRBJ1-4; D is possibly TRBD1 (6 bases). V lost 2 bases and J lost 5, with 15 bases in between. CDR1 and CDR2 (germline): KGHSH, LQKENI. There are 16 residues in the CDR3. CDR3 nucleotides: TGTGCCAGCTCACCAGAGCGGGAGGGGGTCAATGAAAAACTGTTTTTT. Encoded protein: CASSPEREGVNEKLFF. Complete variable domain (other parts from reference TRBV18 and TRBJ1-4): NAGVMQNPRHLVRRRGQEARLRCSPMKGHSHVYWYRQLPEEGLKFMVYLQKENIIDESGMPKERFSAEFPKEGPSILRIQQVVRGDSAAYFCASSPEREGVNEKLFFGSGTQLSVL.

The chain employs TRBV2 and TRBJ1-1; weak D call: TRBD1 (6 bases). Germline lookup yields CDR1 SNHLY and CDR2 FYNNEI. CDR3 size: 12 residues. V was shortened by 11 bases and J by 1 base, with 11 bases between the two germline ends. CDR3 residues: CAVLRGNTEAFF. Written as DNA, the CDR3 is TGTGCCGTACTCAGGGGGAACACTGAAGCTTTCTTT.

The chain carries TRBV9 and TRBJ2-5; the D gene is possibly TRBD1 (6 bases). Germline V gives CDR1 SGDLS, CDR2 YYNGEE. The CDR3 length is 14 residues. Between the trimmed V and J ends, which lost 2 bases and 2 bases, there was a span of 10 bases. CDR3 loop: CASSVTGFQETQYF. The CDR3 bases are TGTGCCAGCAGCGTCACAGGGTTTCAAGAGACCCAGTACTTC.

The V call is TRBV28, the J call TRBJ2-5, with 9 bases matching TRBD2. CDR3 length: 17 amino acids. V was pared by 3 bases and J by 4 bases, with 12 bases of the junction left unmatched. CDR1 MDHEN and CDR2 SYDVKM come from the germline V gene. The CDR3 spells CASSLPGWREGLETQYF. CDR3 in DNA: TGTGCCAGCAGTTTGCCGGGGTGGCGGGAGGGTTTAGAGACCCAGTACTTC.

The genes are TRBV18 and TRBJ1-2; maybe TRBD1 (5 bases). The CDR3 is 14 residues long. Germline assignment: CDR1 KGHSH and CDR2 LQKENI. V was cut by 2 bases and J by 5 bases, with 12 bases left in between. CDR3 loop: CASSPEGTVYGYTF. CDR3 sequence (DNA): TGTGCCAGCTCACCAGAGGGGACCGTTTATGGCTACACCTTC.

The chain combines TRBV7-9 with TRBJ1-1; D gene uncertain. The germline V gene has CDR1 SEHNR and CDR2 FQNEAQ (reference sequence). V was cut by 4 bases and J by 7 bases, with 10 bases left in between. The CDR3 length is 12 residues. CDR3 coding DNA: TGTGCCAGCAGCTCCCACGTGGATGAAGCTTTCTTT. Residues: CASSSHVDEAFF.